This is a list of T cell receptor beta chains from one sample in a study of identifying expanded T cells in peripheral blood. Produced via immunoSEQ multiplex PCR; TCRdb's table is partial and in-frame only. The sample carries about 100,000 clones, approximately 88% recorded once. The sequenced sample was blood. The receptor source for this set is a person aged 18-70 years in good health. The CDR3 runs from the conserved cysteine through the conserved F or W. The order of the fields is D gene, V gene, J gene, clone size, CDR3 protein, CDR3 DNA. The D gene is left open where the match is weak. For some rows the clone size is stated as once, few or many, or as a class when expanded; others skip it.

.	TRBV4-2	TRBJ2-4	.	CASSQDGRVSGKNIQYF	TGTGCCAGCAGCCAAGATGGGCGGGTATCCGGCAAAAACATTCAGTACTTC
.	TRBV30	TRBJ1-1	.	CAWSTHGGSAEAFF	TGTGCCTGGAGTACACACGGAGGGAGCGCTGAAGCTTTCTTT
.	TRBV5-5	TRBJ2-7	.	CASNGQFGGTYEQYF	TGTGCCAGCAACGGACAGTTCGGAGGAACCTACGAGCAGTACTTC
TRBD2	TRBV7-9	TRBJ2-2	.	CASSLRGLAGAHTGELFF	TGTGCCAGCAGCTTACGGGGACTAGCGGGGGCACACACCGGGGAGCTGTTTTTT
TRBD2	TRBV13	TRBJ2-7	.	CASSYGRGLTNSYEQYF	TGTGCCAGCAGCTATGGGCGGGGACTAACCAACTCCTACGAGCAGTACTTC
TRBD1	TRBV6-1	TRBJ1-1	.	CASIQGVAGNTEAFF	TGTGCCAGCATCCAGGGGGTCGCGGGTAACACTGAAGCTTTCTTT
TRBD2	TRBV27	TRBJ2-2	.	CASHLTSGRAGTGELFF	TGTGCCAGCCATCTGACTAGCGGGAGGGCGGGCACCGGGGAGCTGTTTTTT
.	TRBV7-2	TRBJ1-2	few	CASSTAYGYTF	TGTGCCAGCTCGACAGCATATGGCTACACCTTC
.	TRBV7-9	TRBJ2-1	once	CASSSGKGGFYNEQFF	TGTGCCAGCAGCTCGGGGAAGGGGGGATTCTACAATGAGCAGTTCTTC
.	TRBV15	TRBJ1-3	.	CATSRDRSSGNTIYF	TGTGCCACCAGCAGAGACCGCAGCTCTGGAAACACCATATATTTT
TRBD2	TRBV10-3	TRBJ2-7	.	CAISGSGGAYEQYF	TGTGCCATCAGTGGGTCGGGAGGCGCCTACGAGCAGTACTTC
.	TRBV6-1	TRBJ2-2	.	CASSEGGVGELFF	TGTGCCAGCAGTGAAGGTGGTGTTGGGGAGCTGTTTTTT
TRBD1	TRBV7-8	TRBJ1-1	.	CASSLNPGQGTEAFF	TGTGCCAGCAGCTTAAACCCCGGACAGGGCACTGAAGCTTTCTTT
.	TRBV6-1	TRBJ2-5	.	CASSEAGTYGETQYF	TGTGCCAGCAGTGAAGCAGGGACGTATGGAGAGACCCAGTACTTC
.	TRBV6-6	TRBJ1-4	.	CASSYVGAWEKLFF	TGTGCCAGCAGTTACGTGGGGGCTTGGGAAAAACTGTTTTTT
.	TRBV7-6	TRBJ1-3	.	CASSPGTIVGNTIYF	TGTGCCAGCAGCCCTGGAACGATTGTTGGAAACACCATATATTTT
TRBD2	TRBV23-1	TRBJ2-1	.	CASSPRSGGVRNEQFF	TGCGCCAGCAGTCCACGGAGCGGGGGCGTTCGCAATGAGCAGTTCTTC
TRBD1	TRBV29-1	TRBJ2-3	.	CSVDRGIADTQYF	TGCAGCGTAGACAGGGGAATCGCAGATACGCAGTATTTT
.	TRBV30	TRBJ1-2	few	CAWSRGLSGYTF	TGTGCCTGGAGTCGTGGACTATCGGGCTACACCTTC
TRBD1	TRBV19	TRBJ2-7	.	CASPGTGGYEQYF	TGTGCCAGCCCTGGAACAGGGGGGTACGAGCAGTACTTC
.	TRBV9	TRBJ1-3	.	CASSVVGGADTIYF	TGTGCCAGCAGCGTAGTGGGGGGCGCGGACACCATATATTTT
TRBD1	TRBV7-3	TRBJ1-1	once	CASSPTGRNTEAFF	TGTGCCAGCAGCCCGACAGGGAGGAACACTGAAGCTTTCTTT
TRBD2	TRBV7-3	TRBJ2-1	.	CASSLHRVGGSYNEQFF	TGTGCCAGCAGCTTACATCGCGTCGGGGGGTCCTACAATGAGCAGTTCTTC
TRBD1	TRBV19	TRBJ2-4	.	CASSTQGATKNIQYF	TGTGCCAGTAGTACCCAGGGGGCGACCAAAAACATTCAGTACTTC
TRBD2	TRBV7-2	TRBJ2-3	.	CASSRLAGPNTQYF	TGTGCCAGCAGCCGACTAGCGGGGCCCAATACGCAGTATTTT
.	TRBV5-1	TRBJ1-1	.	CASSFLTGINTEAFF	TGCGCCAGCAGCTTCTTAACGGGGATAAACACTGAAGCTTTCTTT
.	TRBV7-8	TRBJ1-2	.	CASSRGQTPYGYTF	TGTGCCAGCAGCAGAGGACAGACCCCCTATGGCTACACCTTC
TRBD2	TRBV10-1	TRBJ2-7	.	CASSDLLAGVVQYF	TGCGCCAGCAGTGACCTACTAGCGGGAGTCGTGCAGTACTTC
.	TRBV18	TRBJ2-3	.	CASSPSAGTDTQYF	TGTGCCAGCTCACCCTCCGCGGGCACAGATACGCAGTATTTT
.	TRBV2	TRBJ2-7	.	CASNPTGYEQYF	TGTGCCAGCAACCCGACAGGCTACGAGCAGTACTTC
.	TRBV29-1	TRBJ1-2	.	CSALTPVRHNTFSSYYGYTF	TGCAGCGCCCTAACTCCCGTCAGACACAACACTTTTTCATCCTACTATGGCTACACCTTC
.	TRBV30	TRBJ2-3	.	CAWSVLAATDTQYF	TGTGCCTGGAGTGTACTTGCTGCCACAGATACGCAGTATTTT
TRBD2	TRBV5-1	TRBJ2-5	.	CASSLPGLVAETQYF	TGCGCCAGCAGCTTACCGGGACTAGTTGCGGAGACCCAGTACTTC
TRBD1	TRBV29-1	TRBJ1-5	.	CSAGTGGNQPQHF	TGCAGCGCAGGGACAGGGGGCAATCAGCCCCAGCATTTT
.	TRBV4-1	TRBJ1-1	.	CASSQGHWDGKTGTEAFF	TGCGCCAGCAGCCAAGGCCATTGGGACGGAAAGACGGGCACTGAAGCTTTCTTT
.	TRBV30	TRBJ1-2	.	CAWSYNGRYTF	TGTGCCTGGAGTTATAACGGACGCTACACCTTC
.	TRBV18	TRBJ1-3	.	CASSSVGTGNTIYF	TGTGCCAGCTCATCGGTTGGGACCGGTAACACCATATATTTT
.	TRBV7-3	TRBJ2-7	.	CASSPGLADEQYF	TGTGCCAGCAGCCCCGGTCTAGCAGACGAGCAGTACTTC
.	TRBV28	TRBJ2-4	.	CASSETGPGTKNIQYF	TGTGCCAGCAGTGAAACTGGGCCGGGAACCAAAAACATTCAGTACTTC
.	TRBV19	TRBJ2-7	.	CASGTDNSYEQYF	TGTGCCTCCGGGACCGACAATTCCTACGAGCAGTACTTC
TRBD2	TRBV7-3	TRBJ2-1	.	CASSLGAGGSNEQFF	TGTGCCAGCAGCTTAGGGGCGGGAGGTTCCAATGAGCAGTTCTTC
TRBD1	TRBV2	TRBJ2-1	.	CASSGIGGAYNEQFF	TGTGCCAGCAGTGGAATAGGGGGCGCGTACAATGAGCAGTTCTTC
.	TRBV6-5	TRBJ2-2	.	CASSYEGHLWTGELFF	TGTGCCAGCAGTTACGAGGGACATCTCTGGACCGGGGAGCTGTTTTTT
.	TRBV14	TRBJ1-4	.	CASSQLGGVNEKLFF	TGTGCCAGCAGCCAATTGGGTGGGGTCAATGAAAAACTGTTTTTT
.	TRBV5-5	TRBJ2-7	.	CASSWASSSYEQYF	TGTGCCAGCAGCTGGGCTTCCAGCTCCTACGAGCAGTACTTC
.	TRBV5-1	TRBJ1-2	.	CASSEGLEHYGYTF	TGCGCCAGCAGCGAGGGCCTTGAGCACTATGGCTACACCTTC
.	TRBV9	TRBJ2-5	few	CASSVDIGRETQYF	TGTGCCAGCAGCGTAGATATTGGGCGCGAGACCCAGTACTTC
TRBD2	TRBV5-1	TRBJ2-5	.	CASSKGLAGVETQYF	TGCGCCAGCAGCAAGGGACTAGCGGGGGTGGAGACCCAGTACTTC
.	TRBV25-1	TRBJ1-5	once	CASSELGGGKNQPQHF	TGTGCCAGCAGTGAATTGGGAGGGGGAAAGAATCAGCCCCAGCATTTT
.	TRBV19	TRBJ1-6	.	CASSPPTRRWYPLHF	TGTGCCAGTAGTCCTCCGACCCGTCGATGGTACCCCCTCCACTTT
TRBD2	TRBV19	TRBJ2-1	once	CASSIGLAGSNEQFF	TGTGCCAGTAGTATCGGACTAGCGGGATCCAATGAGCAGTTCTTC
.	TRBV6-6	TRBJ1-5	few	CAGGGGNQPQHF	TGTGCCGGGGGAGGGGGGAATCAGCCCCAGCATTTT
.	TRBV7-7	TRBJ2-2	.	CASSLSGPSGELFF	TGTGCCAGCAGCTTATCCGGGCCCTCCGGGGAGCTGTTTTTT
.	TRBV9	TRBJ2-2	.	CASSVEGTGELFF	TGTGCCAGCAGCGTAGAAGGAACCGGGGAGCTGTTTTTT
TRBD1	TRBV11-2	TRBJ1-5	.	CASSLDRVNQPQHF	TGTGCCAGCAGCCTTGACAGGGTCAATCAGCCCCAGCATTTT
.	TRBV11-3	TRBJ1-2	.	CASSSSGGGYTF	TGTGCCAGCAGCTCTTCTGGGGGTGGCTACACCTTC
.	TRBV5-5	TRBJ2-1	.	CASSRAPGNEQFF	TGTGCCAGCAGCCGAGCCCCTGGCAATGAGCAGTTCTTC
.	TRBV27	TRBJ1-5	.	CASSGQPQHF	TGTGCCAGCAGTGGTCAGCCCCAGCATTTT
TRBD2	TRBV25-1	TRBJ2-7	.	CASSELGAGGYEQYF	TGTGCCAGCAGTGAGTTGGGAGCGGGGGGATACGAGCAGTACTTC